This T cell receptor beta chain is drawn from a study of regulatory T cells in long-lasting Graves disease. Across the study: Patients with persistent Graves' disease had over 5 years of antithyroid drugs and persistent TSH receptor antibodies. The study's findings and limits: The number of shared public clonotypes was higher in persistent patients (around 2,700) than new patients (966). Results may be inaccurate due to the small sample size.

CDR1 is DFQATT, CDR2 SNEGSKA, per germline (reference sequence). J was trimmed by 1 base and V by 6 bases; bases with no gene match: 5. This CDR3 comprises 15 residues. Details on this clonotype: Its antigen is currently unknown.

Arm-PCR of CDR3 regions with iRepertoire HTBI primers generated TCR beta libraries. In TCRdb, the multiplex PCR reads were re-called with MiXCR into one record per CDR3 protein. The table has hundreds of thousands of distinct CDR3 sequences, under 25% seen once; the top ten hold approximately 8%. Time point described: persistent/refractory GD, antithyroid drugs over 5 years with positive TRAb. PBMC-derived RNA was used for the TCR library. This TCR was sampled from a female donor with Graves disease. The rearrangement uses TRBV20-1 and TRBJ2-2; 10 bases match TRBD2. This specimen consisted of peripheral blood mononuclear cells (PBMCs), obtained when the disease was refractory, from a patient treated with antithyroid drugs. In DNA, the CDR3 is TGCAGTGCCGACCGACTAGCGGGGAACACCGGGGAGCTGTTTTTT. Encoded protein: CSADRLAGNTGELFF.